The source of this T cell receptor (beta chain) is a study of T cell changes during pregnancy in multiple sclerosis. The repertoire was sequenced with immunoSEQ multiplex PCR; TCRdb's copy has only in-frame clones and lacks some. The sample has tens of thousands of clones, around 92% seen once. The CDR3 runs to 17 residues. From germline, CDR1 is KGHSH and CDR2 LQKENI. Trimming removed 2 bases at V and 2 bases at J, with 17 bases between. The rearrangement joins TRBV18 to TRBJ2-3; D is possibly TRBD1 (7 bases). The origin of this receptor is a female donor with multiple sclerosis, enrolled in a pregnancy study. This material consisted of CD4+ T cells from peripheral blood mononuclear cells, taken after pregnancy. The CDR3 loop reads CASSPWGRTGLTDTQYF. The CDR3 DNA reads as TGTGCCAGCTCACCATGGGGGAGGACAGGCCTCACAGATACGCAGTATTTT.